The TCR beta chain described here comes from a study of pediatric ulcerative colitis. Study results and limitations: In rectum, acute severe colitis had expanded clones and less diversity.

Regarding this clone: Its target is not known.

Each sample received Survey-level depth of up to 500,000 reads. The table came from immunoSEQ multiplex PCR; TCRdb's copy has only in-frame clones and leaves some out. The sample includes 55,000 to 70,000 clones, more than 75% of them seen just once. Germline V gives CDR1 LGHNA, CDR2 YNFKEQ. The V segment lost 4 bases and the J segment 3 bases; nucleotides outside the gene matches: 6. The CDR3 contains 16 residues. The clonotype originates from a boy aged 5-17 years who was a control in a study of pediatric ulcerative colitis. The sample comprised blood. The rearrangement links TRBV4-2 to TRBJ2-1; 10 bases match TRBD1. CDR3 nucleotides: TGTGCCAGCAGCCTCCCGGGACAGGGGTTCTACAATGAGCAGTTCTTC. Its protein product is CASSLPGQGFYNEQFF.